Below, one T cell receptor (beta chain) is given with its context. From germline, CDR1 is LGHNA and CDR2 YNFKEQ. There are 16 residues in the CDR3. With 0 bases clipped from V and 1 base from J, the junction kept 2 bases outside the gene matches. This entry is derived from a study of blood T cell repertoires in COVID-19. Study-wide background: Italy, Spain and the United States were the sources of the convalescent and acute COVID-19 samples. T cells, B-cell-depleted T cells, or PBMCs provided the cDNA or gDNA that served as material.

Authors' processing steps: Using reference gene primer amplification, nucleated cell counts were estimated. Generated by immunoSEQ multiplex PCR, the TCRdb table keeps only in-frame clones and is missing some. That table is the source of V, J and clone size, and D and trimming were worked out from the DNA. The table records 130,000 or so clones, around 89% of them present only once. The sequence was obtained from a man between 45 and 60 years old with active or convalescent COVID-19. The chain recombines TRBV4-2 with TRBJ2-3, with 9 bases aligning to TRBD2. The sample comprised peripheral blood. The CDR3 region is CASSQERTSGTDTQYF. The CDR3 DNA reads as TGTGCCAGCAGCCAAGAGAGGACTAGCGGCACAGATACGCAGTATTTT.